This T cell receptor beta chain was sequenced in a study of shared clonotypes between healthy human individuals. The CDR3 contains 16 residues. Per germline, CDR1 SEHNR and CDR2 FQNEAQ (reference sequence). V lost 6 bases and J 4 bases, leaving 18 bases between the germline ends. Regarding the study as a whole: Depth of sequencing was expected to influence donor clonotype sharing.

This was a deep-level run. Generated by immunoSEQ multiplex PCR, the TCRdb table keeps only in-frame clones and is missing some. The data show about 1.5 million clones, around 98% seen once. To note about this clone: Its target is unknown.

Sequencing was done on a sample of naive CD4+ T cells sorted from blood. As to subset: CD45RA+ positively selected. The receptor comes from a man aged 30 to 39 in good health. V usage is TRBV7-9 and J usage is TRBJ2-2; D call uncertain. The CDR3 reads CASSPQRVVGTGELFF. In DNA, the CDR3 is TGTGCCAGCAGTCCACAGCGAGTTGTGGGCACCGGGGAGCTGTTTTTT.